The 15 T cell receptor beta chains given below trace back to one sample, sequenced in a study of read filtering for tumor transcriptome and immune sequencing. This library used about 400 ng RNA and molecular barcoded adaptors spanning alpha/delta and beta/gamma chains. From the reads, TCRdb called clonotypes with MiXCR, one entry per CDR3 protein. The table has 8,500 to 9,500 distinct CDR3 sequences, 16% seen once. Input material: a population of CD138-negative cells sorted from bone marrow. The receptors derive from a donor aged 40 or over with multiple myeloma.

On this clonotype itself: This likely reflects a read error, since a far larger clone is one base away. The chain carries TRBV11-1 and TRBJ2-7, with 7 bases lining up with TRBD1. CDR3 size: 14 residues. Per the germline V gene, CDR1 is SGHAT and CDR2 is FQDESV (reference sequence). Written as DNA, the CDR3 is TGTGCCAGCAGCCCCCTCTGGGACAGCTACGAGCAGTGCTTC. Its translation is CASSPLWDSYEQCF.

To note about this clonotype: Given a far larger clone just one base away, this is likely a sequencing read error. V usage is TRBV9 and J usage is TRBJ1-4, with a weak D call TRBD1 (5 bases). The better agreement between TRBJ2-3 and the DNA end casts doubt on the J call. CDR3 size: 12 residues. Germline values: CDR1 SGDLS, CDR2 YYNGEE. Written as DNA, the CDR3 is TGTGCCAGCAGCGGGTCAGGGTATATGCAGTATTTT. Its protein is CASSGSGYMQYF.

A remark on this clonotype: This likely stems from a read error, as it lies one base from a far larger clone. V usage is TRBV3-1 and J usage is TRBJ1-4; a weak D match, TRBD2 (5 bases). The end of the DNA is better explained by TRBJ2-3, so the J call may be wrong. The germline V gene has CDR1 LGHDT and CDR2 YNNKEL (reference sequence). The CDR3 spans 12 residues. CDR3 amino acids: CASSQGGEIQYF. CDR3 DNA sequence: TGTGCCAGCAGCCAAGGGGGAGAGATTCAGTATTTT.

This clonotype was recorded at least ten times. The J gene is TRBJ2-7, the V gene TRBV20-1, with D perhaps TRBD2 (5 bases). Germline V gene lookup returns CDR1 DFQATT and CDR2 SNEGSKA (reference sequence). Trimming pared 4 bases from V and 7 bases from J, leaving 11 bases between. The CDR3 has 11 residues. CDR3: CSAMGEVEQYF. CDR3 DNA sequence: TGCAGTGCTATGGGAGAGGTGGAGCAGTACTTC.

This clonotype was counted a few times. It is likely a read error: a sequence one base away is far more abundant. The chain recombines TRBV11-2 with TRBJ2-3; no reliable D call. V was cut by 3 bases and J by 7 bases, with 11 bases left in between. The CDR3 is 13 amino acids. Germline V lookup: CDR1 SGHAT, CDR2 FQNNGV. CDR3 region: CASSLNSAHTQYF. In DNA, the CDR3 is TGTGCCAGCAGCTTGAACAGCGCGCATACGCAGTATTTT.

This clonotype was observed many times. V gene TRBV10-3 combines with J gene TRBJ2-3; a possible D gene is TRBD2 (6 bases). The V gene's germline CDR1 is ENHRY and CDR2 SYGVKD. The CDR3 length is 11 residues. V was trimmed by 3 bases and J by 11 bases, leaving 9 bases between them. The CDR3, as DNA: TGTGCCATCAGTGACGGGGGAAGGCAGTATTTT. This sequence encodes CAISDGGRQYF.

In this sample, this clonotype turned up many times. V gene TRBV6-5 combines with J gene TRBJ2-5; possibly TRBD1 for D (6 bases). The CDR3 contains 15 residues. Deletions cut 5 bases from V and 1 base from J, with 14 bases between. Germline values: CDR1 MNHEY, CDR2 SVGAGI. In DNA form, the CDR3 reads TGTGCCAGCAGTCTTTACAGGGAAATCCAAGAGACCCAGTACTTC. Amino acids: CASSLYREIQETQYF.

This clonotype was detected many times. This chain connects TRBV2 to TRBJ1-6, with D maybe TRBD1 (6 bases). Germline CDR1 and CDR2: SNHLY and FYNNEI. This CDR3 has 14 residues. V lost 3 bases and J lost 7, with 10 bases in between. CDR3 coding DNA: TGTGCCAGCAGTGAGACAGGTCCCAATTCACCCCTCCACTTT. This gives the protein CASSETGPNSPLHF.

By sample fraction, this clonotype is medium-sized. This sequence joins TRBV6-1 and TRBJ2-1; 8 nucleotides agree with TRBD2. The CDR3 has 15 amino acids. Germline trimming cut 6 bases from V and 3 bases from J; bases unmatched to any gene: 7. CDR1 and CDR2 from the germline V gene are MNHNS and SASEGT. CDR3 in amino acids: CASSTGGTSYNEQFF. The DNA for the CDR3 is TGTGCCAGCAGCACCGGGGGGACTAGCTACAATGAGCAGTTCTTC.

This clonotype has ten or more counts. The chain links TRBV30 to TRBJ2-5, with 12 bases matching TRBD1. The trim removed 3 bases at V and 6 bases at J, leaving 8 bases unmatched. Germline lookup yields CDR1 GTSNPN and CDR2 SVGIG (reference sequence). The length of the CDR3 is 15 residues. CDR3 amino acids: CAWRTGTGGAKTQYF. CDR3 DNA sequence: TGTGCCTGGAGGACCGGGACAGGGGGCGCGAAGACCCAGTACTTC.

This clonotype was seen ten or more times. The V and J genes are TRBV7-9 and TRBJ2-7; tentatively, D is TRBD2 (6 bases). Germline CDR1 reads SEHNR; CDR2 reads FQNEAQ (reference sequence). The CDR3 has 14 residues. V was clipped by 4 bases and J by 3 bases, with 13 bases between them. This chain's CDR3 is CASSSEFGSYEQYF. The CDR3 DNA sequence: TGTGCCAGCAGCTCCGAATTCGGGAGCTACGAGCAGTACTTC.

For this clonotype: It is likely a read error: a sequence one base away is far more abundant. The chain is built from TRBV4-1 and TRBJ1-6; TRBD1 matches 8 bases. The CDR3 is 14 amino acids. Germline V gene data show CDR1 as MGHRA and CDR2 as YSYEKL. The CDR3 sequence: CASRSKQGDSEALF. CDR3 bases: TGCGCCAGCAGATCTAAACAGGGGGATAGTGAAGCTCTCTTT.

This clonotype came up many times. The gene calls are TRBV7-2 and TRBJ2-2, with TRBD1 matching over 8 bases. This CDR3 is 14 amino acids long. The germline V gene has CDR1 SGHTA and CDR2 FQGNSA. The V segment lost 5 bases and the J segment 4 bases; nucleotides outside the gene matches: 3. CDR3: CASSRQGSTGELFF. For the CDR3, the DNA is TGTGCCAGCAGCCGACAGGGGTCCACCGGGGAGCTGTTTTTT.

This clonotype was found many times. The chain is built from TRBV20-1 and TRBJ2-7; D gene unclear. Germline CDR1 DFQATT, CDR2 SNEGSKA (reference sequence). The CDR3 spans 11 residues. V dropped 3 bases and J dropped 1 base, with 4 bases sitting between them. The CDR3 DNA follows: TGCAGTGCTAGCGGATCCTACGAGCAGTACTTC. Encoded protein: CSASGSYEQYF.

This clonotype is deemed medium-sized (0.01 to 0.1%). This chain joins TRBV11-3 and TRBJ2-2; 13 nucleotides line up with TRBD2. The length of the CDR3 is 21 residues. With 2 bases clipped from V and 4 bases from J, the junction kept 16 bases outside the gene matches. Germline CDR1 SGHNT, CDR2 YENEEA. CDR3 in DNA: TGTGCCAGCAGCTTAATGCAGGGACTAGCGGGACGTACCAAATCCACCGGGGAGCTGTTTTTT. Translation gives CASSLMQGLAGRTKSTGELFF.